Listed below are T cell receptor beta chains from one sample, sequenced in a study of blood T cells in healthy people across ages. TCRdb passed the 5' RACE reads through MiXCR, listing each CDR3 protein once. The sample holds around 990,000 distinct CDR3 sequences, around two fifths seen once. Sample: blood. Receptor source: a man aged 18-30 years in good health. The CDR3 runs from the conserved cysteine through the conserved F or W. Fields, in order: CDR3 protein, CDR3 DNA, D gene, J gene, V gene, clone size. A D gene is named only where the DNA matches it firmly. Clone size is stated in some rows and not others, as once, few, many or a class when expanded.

cdr3_aa: CASSNFRDRKSDTQYF
cdr3_nt: TGTGCCAGCAGTAACTTCCGGGACAGAAAATCAGATACGCAGTATTTT
d_call: TRBD1
j_call: TRBJ2-3
v_call: TRBV12-3/TRBV12-4
clone_size: -

cdr3_aa: CASSLVRVNGEAFF
cdr3_nt: TGTGCCAGCAGCTTGGTCCGGGTGAATGGTGAAGCTTTCTTT
d_call: -
j_call: TRBJ1-1
v_call: TRBV5-4
clone_size: -

cdr3_aa: CASSYKTYGYTF
cdr3_nt: TGTGCCAGCAGCTACAAAACCTATGGCTACACCTTC
d_call: -
j_call: TRBJ1-2
v_call: TRBV28
clone_size: -

cdr3_aa: CASSPNGQGRGYNEQFF
cdr3_nt: TGTGCCAGCTCACCAAACGGGCAAGGTCGCGGTTACAATGAGCAGTTCTTC
d_call: -
j_call: TRBJ2-1
v_call: TRBV18
clone_size: few

cdr3_aa: CASSLIQSSSYNEQFF
cdr3_nt: TGCGCCAGCAGCTTGATCCAATCCAGCTCCTACAATGAGCAGTTCTTC
d_call: -
j_call: TRBJ2-1
v_call: TRBV5-1
clone_size: few

cdr3_aa: CASKLTQYSAETQYF
cdr3_nt: TGTGCCAGCAAACTGACACAATACTCCGCAGAGACCCAGTACTTC
d_call: -
j_call: TRBJ2-5
v_call: TRBV27
clone_size: -

cdr3_aa: CASTIPGLPRNEQFF
cdr3_nt: TGTGCCAGCACCATACCGGGACTCCCGCGCAATGAGCAGTTCTTC
d_call: -
j_call: TRBJ2-1
v_call: TRBV6-2/TRBV6-3
clone_size: -

cdr3_aa: CASSPGESFEAFF
cdr3_nt: TGCGCCAGCAGCCCGGGTGAGAGTTTTGAAGCTTTCTTT
d_call: -
j_call: TRBJ1-1
v_call: TRBV4-3
clone_size: -

cdr3_aa: CASSAPGTRYLGTDTQYF
cdr3_nt: TGTGCCAGCAGCGCCCCCGGGACACGGTATTTGGGCACAGATACGCAGTATTTT
d_call: -
j_call: TRBJ2-3
v_call: TRBV3-1
clone_size: -

cdr3_aa: CASSQDQSFYNEQYF
cdr3_nt: TGCGCCAGCAGCCAAGATCAATCTTTCTACAATGAGCAGTACTTC
d_call: -
j_call: TRBJ2-5
v_call: TRBV4-3
clone_size: -

cdr3_aa: CAWSVRGGYNSPLHF
cdr3_nt: TGTGCCTGGAGTGTACGGGGGGGCTATAATTCACCCCTCCACTTT
d_call: -
j_call: TRBJ1-6
v_call: TRBV30
clone_size: -

cdr3_aa: CSAGQNYEQYF
cdr3_nt: TGCAGTGCGGGACAGAATTACGAGCAGTACTTC
d_call: TRBD1
j_call: TRBJ2-7
v_call: TRBV20-1
clone_size: -

cdr3_aa: CASSSTGSSGNTIYF
cdr3_nt: TGTGCCAGCAGTTCCACAGGGAGCTCTGGAAACACCATATATTTT
d_call: -
j_call: TRBJ1-3
v_call: TRBV6-5
clone_size: once

cdr3_aa: CASITGGRMNTEAFF
cdr3_nt: TGTGCCAGTATAACAGGGGGTAGAATGAACACTGAAGCTTTCTTT
d_call: TRBD1
j_call: TRBJ1-1
v_call: TRBV28
clone_size: -

cdr3_aa: CSAWDMSLHEQYF
cdr3_nt: TGCAGCGCCTGGGACATGTCCCTCCACGAGCAGTACTTC
d_call: -
j_call: TRBJ2-7
v_call: TRBV29-1
clone_size: few

cdr3_aa: CASSQSENQPQHF
cdr3_nt: TGTGCCAGCAGCCAATCGGAGAATCAGCCCCAGCATTTT
d_call: -
j_call: TRBJ1-5
v_call: TRBV4-2
clone_size: few

cdr3_aa: CASSHRPTGWNYGYTF
cdr3_nt: TGTGCCAGCAGCCATCGGCCGACAGGGTGGAACTATGGCTACACCTTC
d_call: TRBD1
j_call: TRBJ1-2
v_call: TRBV3-1
clone_size: -

cdr3_aa: CSVGKTNEKLFF
cdr3_nt: TGCAGCGTAGGGAAGACTAATGAAAAACTGTTTTTT
d_call: -
j_call: TRBJ1-4
v_call: TRBV29-1
clone_size: few

cdr3_aa: CASSRTGPYTEAFF
cdr3_nt: TGTGCCAGCAGCCGCACAGGGCCCTACACTGAAGCTTTCTTT
d_call: -
j_call: TRBJ1-1
v_call: TRBV12-3/TRBV12-4
clone_size: -

cdr3_aa: CASSKTHRPNEKLFF
cdr3_nt: TGTGCCAGCAGCAAAACCCACAGGCCTAATGAAAAACTGTTTTTT
d_call: -
j_call: TRBJ1-4
v_call: TRBV21-1
clone_size: -

cdr3_aa: CATSSGRDQPQHF
cdr3_nt: TGTGCCACCAGCTCCGGACGGGATCAGCCCCAGCATTTT
d_call: -
j_call: TRBJ1-5
v_call: TRBV15
clone_size: few

cdr3_aa: CASSQDPDMNTEAFF
cdr3_nt: TGTGCCAGCAGCCAAGATCCAGACATGAACACTGAAGCTTTCTTT
d_call: -
j_call: TRBJ1-1
v_call: TRBV3-1
clone_size: few

cdr3_aa: CASSYASTDTQYF
cdr3_nt: TGTGCCAGCAGTTACGCTAGCACAGATACGCAGTATTTT
d_call: -
j_call: TRBJ2-3
v_call: TRBV6-5
clone_size: -